Following are 15 T cell receptor beta chains from one sample sequenced in a study of T cells in Graves' hyperthyroidism and ophthalmopathy. TCR beta CDR3 regions were amplified from RNA. The primer set for the first-round RT-PCR of the TCR CDR3 was HTBI. TCRdb re-analysed the multiplex PCR reads in MiXCR, keeping a single row per CDR3 protein. The profile shows about 420,000 distinct CDR3 sequences, roughly an eighth of them singletons. The sequencing input was blood. Every receptor here comes from a woman aged 18-30 years with Graves' hyperthyroidism.

This clonotype was seen only a few times. This chain joins TRBV27 and TRBJ1-6, with 9 bases aligning to TRBD1. The germline V gene encodes CDR1 MNHEY and CDR2 SMNVEV (reference sequence). The CDR3 spans 15 residues. V was clipped by 5 bases and J by 9 bases; unmatched bases: 8. The CDR3 here is CASSPGTGWGSPLHF. CDR3 in DNA: TGTGCCAGCAGTCCTGGGACAGGGTGGGGTTCACCCCTCCACTTT.

This clonotype was recorded at least ten times. As DNA, the CDR3 is TGCGCCAGCAGCTTTTCTGGAGCGGAGCGCACAGATACGCAGTATTTT. Amino acid sequence: CASSFSGAERTDTQYF. This sequence joins TRBV5-1 and TRBJ2-3; the D gene is possibly TRBD2 (5 bases). The CDR3 is 16 residues long. Germline CDR1 is SGHRS and CDR2 is YFSETQ. Between the trimmed V and J ends, which lost 2 bases and 1 base, there was a span of 14 bases.

At least ten counts were recorded for this clonotype. The chain is built from TRBV7-8 and TRBJ2-1, with unresolved D. In germline, CDR1 is SGHVS, CDR2 FQNEAQ. The CDR3 has 15 amino acids. V lost 2 bases and J lost 0, with 8 bases in between. The CDR3 here is CASSLYSSSYNEQFF. For the CDR3, the DNA is TGTGCCAGCAGCTTATATAGTTCCTCCTACAATGAGCAGTTCTTC.

The chain has TRBV19 and TRBJ1-5, with unresolved D. The ends were cut back, 7 bases at V and 4 bases at J, with 17 bases in the middle. There are 15 residues in the CDR3. Germline lookup yields CDR1 LNHDA and CDR2 SQIVND (reference sequence). The CDR3 region is CASTKGEVRNQPQHF. The DNA for the CDR3 is TGTGCCAGTACCAAGGGCGAGGTTCGGAATCAGCCCCAGCATTTT. Complete variable domain (other parts from reference TRBV19 and TRBJ1-5): DGGITQSPKYLFRKEGQNVTLSCEQNLNHDAMYWYRQDPGQGLRLIYYSQIVNDFQKGDIAEGYSVSREKKESFPLTVTSAQKNPTAFYLCASTKGEVRNQPQHFGDGTRLSIL.

This clonotype appeared a few times. J is TRBJ2-7 and V is TRBV4-1; D not certain. This CDR3 is built from 14 residues. Germline CDR1 and CDR2: MGHRA and YSYEKL. Trimming pared 0 bases from V and 3 bases from J, leaving 9 bases between. CDR3 bases: TGCGCCAGCAGCCAAGATTGGAAGGGCTACGAGCAGTACTTC. This gives the protein CASSQDWKGYEQYF.

This clonotype has at least ten counts. This rearrangement joins TRBV4-3 to TRBJ2-7; D remains ambiguous. The CDR3 runs 13 residues. V was shortened by 0 bases and J by 1 base, with 4 bases between the two germline ends. Germline V gene data show CDR1 as LGHNA and CDR2 as YSLEER. As DNA, the CDR3 is TGCGCCAGCAGCCAAGACGGGTCCTACGAGCAGTACTTC. Its protein product is CASSQDGSYEQYF.

This clonotype was counted ten times or more. The gene calls are TRBV7-8 and TRBJ2-3; 10 bases map to TRBD2. There are 16 residues in the CDR3. CDR1 and CDR2 from the germline V gene are SGHVS and FQNEAQ. With 1 base clipped from V and 1 base from J, the junction kept 2 bases outside the gene matches. Here the CDR3 DNA reads TGTGCCAGCAGCTTAGTGGGGACTAGCGGCACAGATACGCAGTATTTT. Amino acids: CASSLVGTSGTDTQYF.

As to this clonotype: With a much larger clone just one base away, this may be a read error. The chain combines TRBV6-1 with TRBJ1-5; TRBD1 agrees at 7 bases. The germline V gene encodes CDR1 MNHNS and CDR2 SASEGT. The CDR3 is 14 residues long. The CDR3 spells CANSEVTGDRPQHF. In DNA, the CDR3 is TGTGCCAACAGTGAAGTAACAGGGGATAGGCCCCAGCATTTT.

This clonotype was seen repeatedly, ten times or more. The chain employs TRBV12-5 and TRBJ2-1; D not certain. CDR3 length equals 14 residues. The germline V gene has CDR1 LGHNT and CDR2 FRNRAP. The V end was cut by 9 bases, the J end by 9 bases, with 21 bases between. The CDR3 DNA is TGTGCTAGCCCACTCGGTTGGGAAGACGGTGAGCAGTTCTTC. Translating it yields CASPLGWEDGEQFF.

This clonotype has ten or more counts. The rearrangement joins TRBV10-3 to TRBJ2-7, with 13 bases identical to TRBD2. Germline trimming cut 6 bases from V and 2 bases from J; bases unmatched to any gene: 4. Germline V lookup: CDR1 ENHRY, CDR2 SYGVKD. The CDR3 sequence is 15 residues long. The CDR3 coding sequence is TGTGCCATCAGAGAGGGACTAGCGGGACCCTACGAGCAGTACTTC. Encoded protein: CAIREGLAGPYEQYF.

The gene calls are TRBV10-3 and TRBJ2-1; D is unresolved. Per the germline V gene, CDR1 is ENHRY and CDR2 is SYGVKD. The V end was cut by 3 bases, the J end by 6 bases, with 9 bases between. This CDR3 spans 13 amino acids. CDR3 sequence: CAISDRSFNEQFF. The CDR3 region has the DNA TGTGCCATCAGTGATAGGAGTTTCAATGAGCAGTTCTTC.

This clonotype was counted at least ten times. The gene calls are TRBV20-1 and TRBJ2-3; 8 nucleotides match TRBD2. V was clipped by 1 base and J by 0 bases; unmatched bases: 6. The germline CDR1 and CDR2 sequences are DFQATT and SNEGSKA (reference sequence). This CDR3 has 16 amino acids. CDR3 sequence (DNA): TGCAGTGCTAGAGGTTCCGGGAGGGCTAGCACAGATACGCAGTATTTT. This codes for CSARGSGRASTDTQYF.

This clonotype is labeled as medium-sized (0.01 to 0.1%). The chain is built from TRBV28 and TRBJ2-6; 11 bases agree with TRBD2. The V segment lost 5 bases and the J segment 0 bases; nucleotides outside the gene matches: 3. The CDR3 loop spans 17 amino acids. Germline V gene data show CDR1 as MDHEN and CDR2 as SYDVKM. The CDR3 coding sequence is TGTGCCAGCAGTACCGGGACTAGCGGCTCTGGGGCCAACGTCCTGACTTTC. Amino acids: CASSTGTSGSGANVLTF. The complete variable domain, with remaining parts taken from reference TRBV28 and TRBJ2-6, reads DVKVTQSSRYLVKRTGEKVFLECVQDMDHENMFWYRQDPGLGLRLIYFSYDVKMKEKGDIPEGYSVSREKKERFSLILESASTNQTSMYLCASSTGTSGSGANVLTFGAGSRLTVL.

This clonotype was observed a few times. V usage is TRBV24-1 and J usage is TRBJ2-5, with D tentatively TRBD1 or TRBD2 (6 bases each). The CDR3 runs 13 residues. The V end lost 12 bases, the J end lost 5 bases, and 18 bases lay between the germline ends. Germline loops: CDR1 KGHDR, CDR2 SFDVKD. The CDR3 reads CAGGPGSAETQYF. The CDR3 region has the DNA TGTGCCGGGGGGCCGGGGAGTGCGGAGACCCAGTACTTC.

There are many counts of this clonotype. This chain joins TRBV12-3 or TRBV12-4 and TRBJ2-7; 7 bases line up with TRBD1. The V gene end was trimmed by 3 bases and the J gene end by 3 bases; junction bases not matched to a gene: 2. The CDR3 sequence is 13 residues long. Here the CDR3 reads CASSLGDSYEQYF. The DNA of the CDR3 is TGTGCCAGCAGTTTGGGGGACAGCTACGAGCAGTACTTC.